The clone carrying this TCR beta chain was seen more than once but under ten times. Time point noted: newly diagnosed GD, antithyroid drugs for less than 3 months. Scientists built the TCR library using RNA that was extracted from PBMCs. The data originate from a study of regulatory T cells in long-lasting Graves disease. CDR1 and CDR2 (germline): SQVTM, ANQGSEA. V shed 6 bases and J 4 bases; nucleotides not matched to a gene: 7. The CDR3 spans 15 residues. iRepertoire HTBI primers and Arm-PCR of CDR3 regions built TCR beta libraries. TCRdb re-called the multiplex PCR reads through MiXCR, storing one row per CDR3 protein. The table records hundreds of thousands of distinct CDR3 sequences, around 13% of them present only once. This sample was also put to use in a study of T cells in Graves' hyperthyroidism and ophthalmopathy. That source notes: During a first-round RT-PCR of the TCR CDR3, the HTBI primer set was used.

This receptor was identified in a woman under 40 with Graves disease. The material was peripheral blood mononuclear cells (PBMCs), obtained at new diagnosis, from a patient treated with antithyroid drugs. The chain joins TRBV29-1 to TRBJ2-1; TRBD2 matches 12 bases. The CDR3 protein is CSVAGTSGLYNEQFF. The CDR3 nucleotides read TGCAGCGTCGCAGGGACTAGCGGGCTGTACAATGAGCAGTTCTTC.